Below, 17 T cell receptor beta chains from the same sample are listed, as sequenced in a study of CD8+ T cells in alopecia areata. Following extraction, RNA underwent reverse transcription to cDNA, which served as the sequencing template. Some clones are missing from TCRdb's copy, which holds only in-frame ones; the method was immunoSEQ multiplex PCR. Of about 210,000 clones listed, less than 45% are singletons. Specified treatment: oral pan-JAK inhibitor, 5-10 mg twice daily. The source was CD4+ T cells sorted from blood, collected between weeks 30 and 35, from a patient treated with tofacitinib. These receptors all stem from a human donor with alopecia areata.

There are a few counts of this clone. The chain links TRBV29-1 to TRBJ1-1, with 8 positions matching TRBD1. J gave up 6 bases and V 3 bases, and 9 bases lay outside the gene matches. Germline CDR1 is SQVTM and CDR2 is ANQGSEA. The length of the CDR3 is 14 residues. As DNA, the CDR3 is TGCAGCGTTGAGCGACAGGGGTTTAAGGCTGAAGCTTTCTTT. It translates to CSVERQGFKAEAFF.

The chain carries TRBV6-1 and TRBJ2-1, with D possibly being TRBD1 (6 bases). The V and J ends lost 5 bases and 2 bases respectively, with 13 bases between them. There are 15 residues in the CDR3. CDR1 is MNHNS and CDR2 is SASEGT in the germline V gene. The CDR3 nucleotides are TGTGCCAGCAGTAGGGAGAGGGGGACCTACAATGAGCAGTTCTTC. This translates into CASSRERGTYNEQFF.

This clone was seen once. V usage is TRBV30 and J usage is TRBJ2-2, with 10 bases identical to TRBD2. Germline V CDR1 and CDR2: GTSNPN, SVGIG (reference sequence). Trimming at V came to 3 bases and at J to 6 bases, leaving 4 bases not matched to a gene. The CDR3 runs to 14 residues. The CDR3 spells CAWRLAGTSGELFF. The DNA for the CDR3 is TGTGCCTGGAGACTAGCGGGAACGTCCGGGGAGCTGTTTTTT.

This clone was seen a few times. CDR3 nucleotides: TGTGCCAGCAGCTCTGAGTACGAGCAGTACTTC. Translating it yields CASSSEYEQYF. The chain combines TRBV7-9 with TRBJ2-7; no firm D call. In germline, CDR1 is SEHNR, CDR2 FQNEAQ (reference sequence). V lost 4 bases to trimming and J lost 4 bases, with 5 bases between them. The CDR3 totals 11 residues.

The CDR3 nucleotides are TGCGCCAGCAGCGTAGGTTTGGGCGCCGGGGAGCTGTTTTTT. Its translation is CASSVGLGAGELFF. The rearrangement joins TRBV5-1 to TRBJ2-2; D is undetermined. V lost 4 bases and J 6 bases, leaving 13 bases between the germline ends. Germline-derived CDR1 and CDR2 are SGHRS and YFSETQ. The CDR3 contains 14 residues.

This clone was observed a handful of times. The rearrangement uses TRBV9 and TRBJ1-6; D is undetermined. V dropped 0 bases and J dropped 6 bases, with 4 bases sitting between them. The CDR3 has 13 amino acids. The germline gives CDR1 SGDLS, CDR2 YYNGEE. The CDR3 sequence: CASSVGINSPLHF. The CDR3 DNA reads as TGTGCCAGCAGCGTAGGAATTAATTCACCCCTCCACTTT.

This clone was recorded a few times. The rearrangement links TRBV6-6 to TRBJ2-4, with a tentative D call TRBD2 (5 bases). The CDR3 spans 14 residues. Germline CDR1 and CDR2: MNHNY and SVGAGI (reference sequence). V lost 6 bases to trimming and J lost 0 bases, with 9 bases between them. The CDR3 spells CASSSGQAKNIQYF. Written as DNA, the CDR3 is TGTGCCAGCAGCAGCGGTCAAGCCAAAAACATTCAGTACTTC.

The genes are TRBV10-3 and TRBJ2-5; the D call may be TRBD1 or TRBD2 (5 bases each). The DNA end is a closer match to TRBJ2-7, so the J assignment may be wrong. CDR3 size: 17 residues. CDR1 and CDR2 (germline): ENHRY, SYGVKD. The CDR3 is CAISESLVGEFAYEQYF. As DNA, the CDR3 is TGTGCCATCAGTGAGTCTCTGGTGGGGGAGTTCGCCTACGAGCAGTACTTC.

The rearrangement links TRBV30 to TRBJ1-2; D is possibly TRBD1 (5 bases). Trimming removed 2 bases at V and 2 bases at J, with 15 bases between. Germline V CDR1 and CDR2: GTSNPN, SVGIG (reference sequence). The CDR3 loop spans 15 amino acids. The CDR3 reads CAWSRGSLTNYGYTF. The CDR3 region has the DNA TGTGCCTGGAGTCGGGGCAGCCTGACCAACTATGGCTACACCTTC.

This clone appeared a few times. The chain is built from TRBV7-7 and TRBJ2-7, with D possibly matching TRBD2 (6 bases). Germline loops: CDR1 SSHAT, CDR2 FNYEAQ (reference sequence). This CDR3 region has 12 residues. The CDR3 reads CASGGRDYEQYF. In nucleotides, the CDR3 is TGTGCTAGCGGTGGGCGCGACTACGAGCAGTACTTC. Filled out from reference TRBV7-7 and TRBJ2-7, the complete variable domain reads GAGVSQSPRYKVTKRGQDVTLRCDPISSHATLYWYQQALGQGPEFLTYFNYEAQPDKSGLPSDRFSAERPEGSISTLTIQRTEQRDSAMYRCASGGRDYEQYFGPGTRLTVT.

This clone was detected only a few times. The V and J genes are TRBV30 and TRBJ2-2; 8 bases match TRBD2. The CDR3 totals 14 residues. The ends lost 4 bases at V and 5 bases at J; junction bases unmatched: 6. Germline lookup yields CDR1 GTSNPN and CDR2 SVGIG (reference sequence). CDR3 in amino acids: CAWKGLAGTGELFF. The DNA of the CDR3 is TGTGCCTGGAAAGGGCTAGCGGGTACCGGGGAGCTGTTTTTT.

This clone was seen more than once but under ten times. At the DNA level, this CDR3 is encoded by other sequences in the same sample as well. The chain is built from TRBV5-1 and TRBJ2-1; 9 positions agree with TRBD2. V dropped 0 bases and J dropped 0; count of bases not matched to a gene: 1. CDR1 SGHRS and CDR2 YFSETQ come from the germline V gene. CDR3 length: 16 amino acids. The CDR3 nucleotides are TGCGCCAGCAGCTTGGGTAGCGGGAGCTCCTACAATGAGCAGTTCTTC. Protein product: CASSLGSGSSYNEQFF.

This clone was picked up a small number of times. The rearrangement links TRBV2 to TRBJ1-2; a possible D gene is TRBD1 (6 bases). The V and J ends lost 5 bases and 4 bases respectively, with 14 bases between them. Germline values: CDR1 SNHLY, CDR2 FYNNEI. The CDR3 extends over 14 amino acids. CDR3 in amino acids: CASSPSGVTYGYTF. As DNA, the CDR3 is TGTGCCAGCAGTCCCTCAGGGGTAACCTATGGCTACACCTTC.

This clone was counted a few times. This rearrangement joins TRBV7-3 to TRBJ2-5, with D unclear. CDR3 length: 14 amino acids. Germline CDR1 and CDR2: SGHTA and FQGTGA. Trimming stripped 2 bases from V and 3 bases from J, with 10 bases between. CDR3 sequence (DNA): TGTGCCAGCAGCTTAGGTGGGGTGAAAGAGACCCAGTACTTC. It translates to CASSLGGVKETQYF.

This chain uses TRBV5-6 with TRBJ2-1, with D possibly being TRBD1 (6 bases). Germline CDR1 SGHDT, CDR2 YYEEEE. This CDR3 has 14 residues. The ends were cut back, 4 bases at V and 9 bases at J, with 17 bases in the middle. The CDR3 spells CASSKRDTQGEQFF. CDR3 DNA: TGTGCCAGCAGCAAACGGGACACCCAGGGTGAGCAGTTCTTC.

The genes are TRBV25-1 and TRBJ1-2; possibly TRBD1 for D (5 bases). The V gene lost 5 bases and the J gene lost 7 bases, with 17 bases spanning the gap. The V gene's germline CDR1 is MGHDK and CDR2 SYGVNS. This CDR3 is 14 amino acids long. CDR3 sequence: CASSPSGTRGGYTF. CDR3 sequence (DNA): TGTGCCAGCAGTCCCTCCGGGACCCGGGGTGGCTACACCTTC.

The chain uses TRBV5-1 and TRBJ1-2, with D unresolved. Germline CDR1 and CDR2: SGHRS and YFSETQ. Deletions cut 4 bases from V and 4 bases from J, with 20 bases between. CDR3 length: 16 residues. This chain's CDR3 is CASSLAGVVSAYGYTF. The CDR3 bases are TGCGCCAGCAGCCTAGCTGGGGTAGTGAGCGCCTATGGCTACACCTTC.